This entry lists 14 T cell receptor beta chains sequenced from one sample in a study of T cells in Graves' hyperthyroidism and ophthalmopathy. Researchers amplified the TCR beta CDR3 regions from RNA transcripts. Using the HTBI primer set, a first-round RT-PCR was run on the TCR CDR3. TCRdb re-called the multiplex PCR reads with MiXCR, one entry per CDR3 protein. The repertoire holds about 360,000 distinct CDR3 sequences, with around 13% as singletons. The sample was blood. These receptors all come from a woman between 18 and 29 years old with Graves' hyperthyroidism.

V gene TRBV12-3 or TRBV12-4 combines with J gene TRBJ1-4; 9 bases map to TRBD1. CDR3 length: 14 amino acids. Trimming took 6 bases from V and 7 from J; bases not matched to a gene: 6. CDR3 residues: CASSLTGGSEKLFF. The CDR3, as DNA: TGTGCCAGCAGCCTTACAGGGGGCAGTGAAAAACTGTTTTTT.

This clonotype has ten or more counts. The chain links TRBV13 to TRBJ2-2; TRBD2 agrees at 10 bases. The J segment lost 6 bases and the V segment lost 6 bases, leaving 4 bases of the junction unmatched. Germline V lookup: CDR1 PRHDT, CDR2 FYEKMQ (reference sequence). This CDR3 spans 14 amino acids. The CDR3 nucleotides read TGTGCCAGCAGTTCTAGCGGGAGCGCCGGGGAGCTGTTTTTT. Amino acid sequence: CASSSSGSAGELFF.

A word on this clonotype: The junction departs from germline at one end; a sequencing error may be responsible. V usage is TRBV9 and J usage is TRBJ1-1; the D is unclear. CDR1 and CDR2 (germline): SGDLS, YYNGEE. This CDR3 spans 11 amino acids. CDR3 DNA sequence: TGTGCCAGCAGCGCCGGAGGACTGAGAGTCTTT. This gives the protein CASSAGGLRVF.

This chain connects TRBV7-9 to TRBJ1-3, with D possibly matching TRBD1 (5 bases). Germline assignment: CDR1 SEHNR and CDR2 FQNEAQ (reference sequence). CDR3 length equals 15 residues. The V gene lost 1 base and the J gene lost 2 bases, with 9 bases spanning the gap. The CDR3 DNA reads as TGTGCCAGCAGCTTAGGCGGGACTCCTGGAAACACCATATATTTT. Protein: CASSLGGTPGNTIYF.

This clonotype was found many times. The chain recombines TRBV12-3 or TRBV12-4 with TRBJ2-4; possibly TRBD1 for D (6 bases). Trimming left V 1 base short and J 0 bases short, with 10 bases between. The CDR3 extends over 16 amino acids. CDR3 coding DNA: TGTGCCAGCAGTTTAGAGGGGGTTCTAGCCAAAAACATTCAGTACTTC. It encodes CASSLEGVLAKNIQYF.

The chain uses TRBV2 and TRBJ1-5; maybe TRBD1 (5 bases). This CDR3 region has 15 residues. V was trimmed by 3 bases and J by 5 bases, leaving 14 bases between them. CDR1 and CDR2 from the germline V gene are SNHLY and FYNNEI. Written as DNA, the CDR3 is TGTGCCAGCAGTGACCCAGCGGGGGGAGATCAGCCCCAGCATTTT. Amino acid sequence: CASSDPAGGDQPQHF. The full variable domain, its missing parts supplied by reference TRBV2 and TRBJ1-5, is EPEVTQTPSHQVTQMGQEVILRCVPISNHLYFYWYRQILGQKVEFLVSFYNNEISEKSEIFDDQFSVERPDGSNFTLKIRSTKLEDSAMYFCASSDPAGGDQPQHFGDGTRLSIL.

This clonotype showed up many times. This chain connects TRBV29-1 to TRBJ2-3; TRBD2 matches 8 bases. This CDR3 region has 13 residues. The J segment lost 4 bases and the V segment lost 7 bases, leaving 7 bases of the junction unmatched. Per germline, CDR1 SQVTM and CDR2 ANQGSEA. The chain's CDR3 is CSERGLGSDTQYF. In DNA form, the CDR3 reads TGCAGCGAGAGGGGACTAGGTTCAGATACGCAGTATTTT.

This clonotype was counted between two and nine times. This sequence joins TRBV7-9 and TRBJ2-7, with 7 bases that match TRBD2. The germline V gene encodes CDR1 SEHNR and CDR2 FQNEAQ (reference sequence). The CDR3 contains 14 residues. The V and J ends lost 5 bases and 3 bases, in that order; junction bases with no gene match: 7. This chain's CDR3 is CASSVGGIGYEQYF. For the CDR3, the DNA is TGTGCCAGCAGCGTCGGGGGGATCGGCTACGAGCAGTACTTC.

In the case of this clonotype: A much larger clone differs from this one at a single base, so this may be a read error. The chain couples TRBV11-2 to TRBJ2-5; 12 bases align to TRBD2. This CDR3 is 14 amino acids long. V gave up 7 bases and J gave up 9 bases; unmatched junction bases: 9. Germline V gene lookup returns CDR1 SGHAT and CDR2 FQNNGV. The CDR3: CASTSTSGSKAQYF. The CDR3 DNA reads TGTGCCAGCACTTCGACTAGCGGGAGTAAGGCCCAGTACTTC.

This clonotype occurred a few times. The J gene is TRBJ1-4, the V gene TRBV9; D unclear. Per the germline V gene, CDR1 is SGDLS and CDR2 is YYNGEE. The CDR3 runs to 15 residues. V was pared by 3 bases and J by 6 bases, with 15 bases between. The chain's CDR3 is CASSAKNMWDEKLFF. The CDR3 DNA is TGTGCCAGCAGCGCCAAAAACATGTGGGATGAAAAACTGTTTTTT.

This clonotype was counted ten times or more. The V and J genes are TRBV9 and TRBJ1-1; 8 bases align to TRBD1. The V gene end was trimmed by 4 bases and the J gene end by 0 bases; junction bases not matched to a gene: 5. This CDR3 has 15 residues. Germline CDR1 and CDR2: SGDLS and YYNGEE. CDR3 residues: CASSPLRGLNTEAFF. CDR3 coding DNA: TGTGCCAGCAGCCCTCTCAGGGGGCTGAACACTGAAGCTTTCTTT.

This clonotype showed up many times. The chain is built from TRBV12-3 or TRBV12-4 and TRBJ1-2, with TRBD1 identical over 9 bases. The CDR3 length is 14 residues. The junction had 4 bases not matched to a gene; V was cut back by 3 bases and J by 5 bases. For the CDR3, the DNA is TGTGCCAGCAGTTTTGGTGGGACAGGGTATGGCTACACCTTC. Translation gives CASSFGGTGYGYTF.

This clonotype was detected ten times or more. The CDR3, as DNA: TGTGCCACCCGGCAGGGTGAGAATTCACCCCTCCACTTT. Its translation: CATRQGENSPLHF. The rearrangement joins TRBV6-1 to TRBJ1-6; tentatively, D is TRBD1 (5 bases). Germline values: CDR1 MNHNS, CDR2 SASEGT. The germline V and J ends were trimmed by 10 bases and 7 bases, with 14 bases remaining between them. The CDR3 spans 13 residues.

Ten or more counts support this clonotype. This chain links TRBV24-1 with TRBJ2-3; 7 positions agree with TRBD1. V trimming: 3 bases; J trimming: 0 bases; junction bases outside the gene matches: 2. Germline assignment: CDR1 KGHDR and CDR2 SFDVKD. The CDR3 is made up of 15 amino acids. This CDR3 is CATSDRTGSTDTQYF. The DNA of the CDR3 is TGTGCCACCAGTGATCGGACAGGTAGCACAGATACGCAGTATTTT.